Presented here are 18 T cell receptor beta chains from one specimen sequenced in a study of beta chain features in type 1 diabetes. These TCRs are of unknown antigen specificity. Study-level points and caveats: TCRB CDR3s from Type 1 diabetes patients were moderately but significantly shorter in all four CD4+ subsets.

The authors reverse transcribed all of the isolated RNA, so sequencing captured expressed TCRB transcripts. Profiling relied on immunoSEQ multiplex PCR, and the TCRdb table lists in-frame clones only, not all of them. The data hold hundreds of thousands of clones, with around 15% observed a single time. Sequencing was carried out using naive CD4+ T cells from blood. The receptor source for this set is a man between 18 and 35 years old with type 1 diabetes.

This clone has just a few counts. The V gene is TRBV2, the J gene TRBJ2-3, with 7 bases fitting TRBD1. Germline assignment: CDR1 SNHLY and CDR2 FYNNEI. CDR3 length: 16 residues. The V and J ends lost 5 bases and 0 bases, in that order; junction bases with no gene match: 8. CDR3 loop: CASSLQGPTSTDTQYF. CDR3 sequence (DNA): TGTGCCAGCAGTTTACAGGGGCCGACTAGCACAGATACGCAGTATTTT.

There are a few counts of this clone. The chain is built from TRBV28 and TRBJ2-2; 7 nucleotides agree with TRBD1. V was clipped by 6 bases and J by 5 bases; unmatched bases: 6. This CDR3 is 14 amino acids long. Germline V lookup: CDR1 MDHEN, CDR2 SYDVKM. The chain's CDR3 is CASSPGQKTGELFF. In nucleotides, the CDR3 is TGTGCCAGCAGCCCGGGACAGAAGACCGGGGAGCTGTTTTTT.

This clone was counted a few times. The rearrangement uses TRBV7-9 and TRBJ2-1; maybe TRBD1 (6 bases). This CDR3 contains 15 residues. Germline loops: CDR1 SEHNR, CDR2 FQNEAQ (reference sequence). V dropped 5 bases and J dropped 0 bases, with 11 bases sitting between them. The CDR3 nucleotides read TGTGCCAGCAGCGTCGGACAGATCTCCTACAATGAGCAGTTCTTC. This codes for CASSVGQISYNEQFF. The full variable domain, with the rest looked up from reference TRBV7-9 and TRBJ2-1, is DTGVSQNPRHKITKRGQNVTFRCDPISEHNRLYWYRQTLGQGPEFLTYFQNEAQLEKSRLLSDRFSAERPKGSFSTLEIQRTEQGDSAMYLCASSVGQISYNEQFFGPGTRLTVL.

There are a few counts of this clone. The rearrangement links TRBV30 to TRBJ2-1; D remains ambiguous. Trimming removed 2 bases from V and 6 bases from J, with 8 bases in between. Per the germline V gene, CDR1 is GTSNPN and CDR2 is SVGIG (reference sequence). The CDR3 totals 12 residues. CDR3 DNA: TGTGCCTGGAGTCTTGGCGGCAATGAGCAGTTCTTC. As protein: CAWSLGGNEQFF.

The CDR3 is CACQTRNTEAFF. The CDR3 nucleotides read TGTGCCTGCCAGACGAGGAACACTGAAGCTTTCTTT. This chain links TRBV30 with TRBJ1-1; no clear D gene. Between the trimmed V and J ends, which lost 6 bases and 1 base, there was a span of 9 bases. The germline V gene has CDR1 GTSNPN and CDR2 SVGIG (reference sequence). The CDR3 is 12 residues long.

The rearrangement uses TRBV19 and TRBJ2-1; 8 nucleotides agree with TRBD1. The CDR3 sequence is 14 residues long. V gave up 5 bases and J gave up 6 bases; unmatched junction bases: 6. Germline V gene data show CDR1 as LNHDA and CDR2 as SQIVND (reference sequence). The CDR3 spells CASSDGTGVNEQFF. In nucleotides, the CDR3 is TGTGCCAGTAGTGATGGGACAGGCGTCAATGAGCAGTTCTTC.

This clone was picked up a small number of times. CDR3 residues: CASSPGTSGYNEQFF. In nucleotides, the CDR3 is TGTGCCAGCAGCCCCGGGACTAGCGGTTACAATGAGCAGTTCTTC. The rearrangement links TRBV7-3 to TRBJ2-1; 11 bases are shared with TRBD2. The CDR3 contains 15 residues. CDR1 is SGHTA and CDR2 is FQGTGA in the germline V gene. Trimming at V came to 5 bases and at J to 4 bases, leaving 4 bases not matched to a gene.

CDR3 nucleotide sequence: TGTGCCAGTCTAGGTCGCGGAACTGAAGGCTACACCTTC. Residues: CASLGRGTEGYTF. The chain is built from TRBV19 and TRBJ1-2; D is unclear. There are 13 residues in the CDR3. Germline loops: CDR1 LNHDA, CDR2 SQIVND (reference sequence). The V end lost 8 bases, the J end lost 8 bases, and 18 bases lay between the germline ends. The full variable domain, its missing parts supplied by reference TRBV19 and TRBJ1-2, is DGGITQSPKYLFRKEGQNVTLSCEQNLNHDAMYWYRQDPGQGLRLIYYSQIVNDFQKGDIAEGYSVSREKKESFPLTVTSAQKNPTAFYLCASLGRGTEGYTFGSGTRLTVV.

This clone was found a few times. The rearrangement links TRBV7-9 to TRBJ1-2; D unresolved. CDR1 is SEHNR, CDR2 FQNEAQ, per germline (reference sequence). The length of the CDR3 is 15 residues. V gave up 5 bases and J gave up 4 bases, with 17 bases separating them. The CDR3 reads CASSTPQPESYGYTF. In DNA form, the CDR3 reads TGTGCCAGCAGCACGCCCCAACCCGAGAGCTATGGCTACACCTTC.

The J gene is TRBJ2-5, the V gene TRBV30, with 10 bases that match TRBD2. Germline lookup yields CDR1 GTSNPN and CDR2 SVGIG (reference sequence). Trimming took 4 bases from V and 4 from J; bases not matched to a gene: 12. The CDR3 length is 16 residues. CDR3 residues: CAWNTGSGGAGETQYF. The CDR3 bases are TGTGCCTGGAATACCGGAAGCGGGGGGGCGGGAGAGACCCAGTACTTC.

The rearrangement uses TRBV25-1 and TRBJ2-3; 8 bases agree with TRBD2. V was pared by 2 bases and J by 3 bases, with 4 bases of the junction left unmatched. The CDR3 is 15 amino acids. Germline assignment: CDR1 MGHDK and CDR2 SYGVNS. CDR3 protein: CASSETGTRTDTQYF. CDR3 nucleotide sequence: TGTGCCAGCAGTGAAACGGGGACTAGGACAGATACGCAGTATTTT. Together with reference TRBV25-1 and TRBJ2-3, the CDR3 gives the full variable domain: EADIYQTPRYLVIGTGKKITLECSQTMGHDKMYWYQQDPGMELHLIHYSYGVNSTEKGDLSSESTVSRIRTEHFPLTLESARPSHTSQYLCASSETGTRTDTQYFGPGTRLTVL.

This clone has a handful of counts. This CDR3 reads CAWDLGVLDNYGYTF. In DNA form, the CDR3 reads TGTGCCTGGGACCTTGGGGTCCTCGATAACTATGGCTACACCTTC. The genes are TRBV30 and TRBJ1-2; no definite D call. V lost 5 bases and J 1 base, leaving 17 bases between the germline ends. The CDR3 covers 15 residues. Per germline, CDR1 GTSNPN and CDR2 SVGIG (reference sequence).

The J gene is TRBJ1-2, the V gene TRBV30, with D maybe TRBD1 (6 bases). In germline, CDR1 is GTSNPN, CDR2 SVGIG (reference sequence). CDR3 length: 13 amino acids. Trimming pared 4 bases from V and 5 bases from J, leaving 14 bases between. The CDR3 DNA follows: TGTGCCTGGAACAGGGATGAAGGGTATGGCTACACCTTC. Protein sequence: CAWNRDEGYGYTF.

CDR3 in amino acids: CASRRQADSNQPQHF. CDR3 DNA: TGTGCCAGCAGGAGACAGGCCGATAGCAATCAGCCCCAGCATTTT. The chain uses TRBV2 and TRBJ1-5; TRBD1 is a possible D gene (6 bases). The CDR3 is made up of 15 amino acids. V lost 6 bases and J lost 0, with 12 bases in between. Germline CDR1 SNHLY, CDR2 FYNNEI.

This clone appeared a few times. As DNA, the CDR3 is TGCAGCGTTGTTGGGACGGCCGGAACTGAAGCTTTCTTT. Translated, it gives CSVVGTAGTEAFF. This sequence joins TRBV29-1 and TRBJ1-1; possible D gene TRBD1, 5 bases. Germline V lookup: CDR1 SQVTM, CDR2 ANQGSEA. The CDR3 length is 13 residues. V lost 4 bases and J 5 bases, leaving 14 bases between the germline ends.

The chain couples TRBV5-1 to TRBJ1-6; the match to TRBD1 covers 10 bases. In germline, CDR1 is SGHRS, CDR2 YFSETQ. J was trimmed by 7 bases and V by 3 bases; bases with no gene match: 10. The CDR3 covers 17 residues. CDR3 in amino acids: CASSSDRGPVENSPLHF. CDR3 coding DNA: TGCGCCAGCAGCTCAGACAGGGGGCCCGTTGAAAATTCACCCCTCCACTTT. Drawing the rest from reference TRBV5-1 and TRBJ1-6, the complete variable domain is KAGVTQTPRYLIKTRGQQVTLSCSPISGHRSVSWYQQTPGQGLQFLFEYFSETQRNKGNFPGRFSGRQFSNSRSEMNVSTLELGDSALYLCASSSDRGPVENSPLHFGNGTRLTVT.

This clone came up a few times. This chain links TRBV18 with TRBJ2-1; 7 nucleotides agree with TRBD2. This CDR3 has 13 amino acids. J gave up 10 bases and V 2 bases, and 5 bases lay outside the gene matches. Looked up from germline, CDR1 is KGHSH and CDR2 is LQKENI. CDR3 nucleotide sequence: TGTGCCAGCTCACCATCCGACGGGAGGGAGCAGTTCTTC. It translates to CASSPSDGREQFF.

This clone was seen a few times. This rearrangement joins TRBV7-9 to TRBJ1-2, with a possible D match to TRBD1 (5 bases). CDR3 length equals 13 residues. The V gene's germline CDR1 is SEHNR and CDR2 FQNEAQ (reference sequence). V was clipped by 0 bases and J by 7 bases, with 9 bases between them. As DNA, the CDR3 is TGTGCCAGCAGCTTAGCGGCCGGGGGTGGCTACACCTTC. Encoded protein: CASSLAAGGGYTF. Using reference TRBV7-9 and TRBJ1-2 for the parts outside the CDR3, the full variable domain is DTGVSQNPRHKITKRGQNVTFRCDPISEHNRLYWYRQTLGQGPEFLTYFQNEAQLEKSRLLSDRFSAERPKGSFSTLEIQRTEQGDSAMYLCASSLAAGGGYTFGSGTRLTVV.